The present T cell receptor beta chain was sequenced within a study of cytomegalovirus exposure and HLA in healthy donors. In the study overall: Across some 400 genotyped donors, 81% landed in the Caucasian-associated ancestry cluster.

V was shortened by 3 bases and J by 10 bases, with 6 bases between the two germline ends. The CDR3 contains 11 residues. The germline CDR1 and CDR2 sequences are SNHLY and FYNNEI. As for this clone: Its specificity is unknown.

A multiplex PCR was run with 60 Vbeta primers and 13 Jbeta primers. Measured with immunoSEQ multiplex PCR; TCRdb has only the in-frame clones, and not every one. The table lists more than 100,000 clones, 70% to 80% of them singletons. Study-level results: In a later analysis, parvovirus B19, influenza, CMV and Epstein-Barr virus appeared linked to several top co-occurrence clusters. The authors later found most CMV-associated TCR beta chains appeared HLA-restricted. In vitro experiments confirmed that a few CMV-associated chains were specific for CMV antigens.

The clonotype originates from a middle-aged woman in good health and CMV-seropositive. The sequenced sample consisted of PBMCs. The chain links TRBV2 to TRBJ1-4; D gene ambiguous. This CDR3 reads CASSETGKLFF. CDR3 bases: TGTGCCAGCAGTGAGACGGGAAAACTGTTTTTT.